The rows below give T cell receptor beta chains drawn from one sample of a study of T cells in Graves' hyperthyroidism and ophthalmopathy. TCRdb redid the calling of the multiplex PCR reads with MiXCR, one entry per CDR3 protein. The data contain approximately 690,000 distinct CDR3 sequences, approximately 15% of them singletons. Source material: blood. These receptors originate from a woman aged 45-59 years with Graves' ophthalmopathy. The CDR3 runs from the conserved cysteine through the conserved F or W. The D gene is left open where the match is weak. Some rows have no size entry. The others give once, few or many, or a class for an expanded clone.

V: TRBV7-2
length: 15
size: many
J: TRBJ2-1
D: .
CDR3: CASSAELVSYNEQFF
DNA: TGTGCCAGCAGCGCCGAACTAGTTTCTTACAATGAGCAGTTCTTC

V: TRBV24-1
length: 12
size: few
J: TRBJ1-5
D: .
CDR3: CATSLGNQPQHF
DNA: TGTGCCACCAGTTTAGGCAATCAGCCCCAGCATTTT

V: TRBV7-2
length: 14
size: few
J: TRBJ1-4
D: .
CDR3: CASSPRGLGEKLFF
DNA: TGTGCCAGCAGCCCCAGGGGCTTGGGGGAAAAACTGTTTTTT

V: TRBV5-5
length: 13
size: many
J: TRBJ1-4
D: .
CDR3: CASSLTEGEKLFF
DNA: TGTGCCAGCAGCTTGACTGAGGGTGAAAAACTGTTTTTT

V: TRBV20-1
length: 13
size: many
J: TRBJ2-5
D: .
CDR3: CSAFLAVGETQYF
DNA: TGCAGTGCGTTCCTAGCTGTAGGTGAGACCCAGTACTTC

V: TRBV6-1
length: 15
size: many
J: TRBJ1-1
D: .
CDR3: CASSTGPASPTEAFF
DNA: TGTGCCAGCAGTACAGGGCCCGCGTCTCCCACTGAAGCTTTCTTT

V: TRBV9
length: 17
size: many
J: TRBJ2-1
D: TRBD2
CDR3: CASSIGTSGLIYNEQFF
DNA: TGTGCCAGCAGCATTGGGACTAGCGGCCTAATTTACAATGAGCAGTTCTTC

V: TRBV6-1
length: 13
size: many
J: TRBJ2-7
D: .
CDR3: CASSDQGPYEQYF
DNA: TGTGCCAGCAGTGACCAGGGTCCCTACGAGCAGTACTTC

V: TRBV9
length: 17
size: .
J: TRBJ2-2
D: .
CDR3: CASSVGPGQGTPGSCFF
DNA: .

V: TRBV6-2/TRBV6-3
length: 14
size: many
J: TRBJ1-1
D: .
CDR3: CASSYAGEYTEAFF
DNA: TGTGCCAGCAGTTACGCAGGGGAGTATACTGAAGCTTTCTTT

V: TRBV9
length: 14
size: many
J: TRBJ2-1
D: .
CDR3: CASSVDGIYNEQFF
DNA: TGTGCCAGCAGCGTAGACGGGATCTACAATGAGCAGTTCTTC

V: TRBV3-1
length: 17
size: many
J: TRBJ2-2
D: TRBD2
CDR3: CASSQGPGLAGAGELFF
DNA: TGTGCCAGCAGCCAAGGTCCGGGACTAGCGGGAGCCGGGGAGCTGTTTTTT

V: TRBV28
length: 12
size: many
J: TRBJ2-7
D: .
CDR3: CASSSFRYEQYF
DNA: TGTGCCAGCAGTTCCTTTCGCTACGAGCAGTACTTC

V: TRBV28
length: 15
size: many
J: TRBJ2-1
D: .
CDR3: CASSLGGGTKKDSFF
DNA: TGTGCCAGCAGTTTAGGGGGAGGTACCAAAAAAGATTCGTTCTTC

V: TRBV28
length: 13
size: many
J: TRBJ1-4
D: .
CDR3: CASSLQISEKLFF
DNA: TGTGCCAGCAGTTTACAAATATCCGAAAAACTGTTTTTT

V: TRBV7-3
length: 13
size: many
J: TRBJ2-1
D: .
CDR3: CASSLTRHHEQFF
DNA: TGTGCCAGCAGCTTAACCCGACATCATGAGCAGTTCTTC

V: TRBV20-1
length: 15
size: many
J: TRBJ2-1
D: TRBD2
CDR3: CSARQTSGRWDEQFF
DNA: TGCAGTGCTAGACAGACTAGCGGGAGATGGGATGAGCAGTTCTTC

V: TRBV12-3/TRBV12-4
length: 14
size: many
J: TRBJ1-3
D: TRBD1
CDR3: CASSSDRAGNTIYF
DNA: TGTGCCAGCAGCTCGGACAGGGCTGGAAACACCATATATTTT

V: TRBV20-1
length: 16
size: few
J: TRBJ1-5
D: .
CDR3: CSARRGQDNSNQPQHF
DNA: TGCAGTGCTAGAAGGGGACAAGATAATAGCAATCAGCCCCAGCATTTT

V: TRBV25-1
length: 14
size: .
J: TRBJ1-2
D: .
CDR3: CASSEAGQGRGYTF
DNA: TGTGCCAGCAGTGAAGCCGGCCAGGGTCGGGGCTACACCTTC

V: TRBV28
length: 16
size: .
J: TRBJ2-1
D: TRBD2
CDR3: CASRGPSGRYYNEQFF
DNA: TGTGCCAGCAGGGGGCCTAGCGGAAGATACTACAATGAGCAGTTCTTC

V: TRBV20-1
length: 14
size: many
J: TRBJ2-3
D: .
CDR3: CSARGGTAQDTQYF
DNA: TGCAGTGCTAGAGGGGGGACGGCACAAGATACGCAGTATTTT

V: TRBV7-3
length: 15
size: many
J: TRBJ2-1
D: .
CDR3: CASSLKGGGFDEQFF
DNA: TGTGCCAGCAGCTTAAAGGGAGGGGGCTTCGATGAGCAGTTCTTC

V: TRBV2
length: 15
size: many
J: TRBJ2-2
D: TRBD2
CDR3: CASSDGLASTGELFF
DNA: TGTGCCAGCAGCGACGGACTAGCTAGCACCGGGGAGCTGTTTTTT

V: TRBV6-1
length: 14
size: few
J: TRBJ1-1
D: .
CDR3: CASSPDWAGLQAFF
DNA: TGTGCCAGCAGTCCCGATTGGGCGGGACTACAAGCTTTCTTT

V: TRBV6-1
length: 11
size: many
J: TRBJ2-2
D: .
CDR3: CASRRAGELFF
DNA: TGTGCCAGCCGCCGGGCCGGGGAGCTGTTTTTT

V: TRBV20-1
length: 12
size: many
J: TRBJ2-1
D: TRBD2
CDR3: CSAAPGLDEQFF
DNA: TGCAGTGCAGCCCCGGGACTAGATGAGCAGTTCTTC

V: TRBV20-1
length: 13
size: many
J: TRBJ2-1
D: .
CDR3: CSARGPGYNEQFF
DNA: TGCAGTGCTAGGGGGCCTGGCTACAATGAGCAGTTCTTC

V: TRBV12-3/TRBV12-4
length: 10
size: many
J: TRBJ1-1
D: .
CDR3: CASIASQAFF
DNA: TGTGCCAGCATCGCGTCCCAAGCTTTCTTT

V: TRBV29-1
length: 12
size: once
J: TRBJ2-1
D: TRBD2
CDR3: CSVARPGGEQFF
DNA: TGCAGCGTTGCTCGCCCGGGGGGGGAGCAGTTCTTC

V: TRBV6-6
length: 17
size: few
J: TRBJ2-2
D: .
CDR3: CASSYSPLGVRTGELFF
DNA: TGTGCCAGCAGTTACTCGCCCTTGGGGGTTCGCACCGGGGAGCTGTTTTTT

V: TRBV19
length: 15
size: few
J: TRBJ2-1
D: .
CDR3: CASSKPARGHNEQFF
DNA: TGTGCCAGTAGTAAGCCTGCCAGGGGCCACAATGAGCAGTTCTTC

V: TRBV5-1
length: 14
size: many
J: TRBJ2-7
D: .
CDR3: CASSLSGINYEQYF
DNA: TGCGCCAGCAGCTTGTCGGGGATCAACTACGAGCAGTACTTC

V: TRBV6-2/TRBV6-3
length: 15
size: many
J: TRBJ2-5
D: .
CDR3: CASSYSGSNQETQYF
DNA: TGTGCCAGCAGTTACTCGGGCAGTAACCAAGAGACCCAGTACTTC

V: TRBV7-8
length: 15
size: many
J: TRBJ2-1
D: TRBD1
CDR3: CASSGYRGTYNEQFF
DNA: TGTGCCAGCAGCGGATACAGGGGTACCTACAATGAGCAGTTCTTC

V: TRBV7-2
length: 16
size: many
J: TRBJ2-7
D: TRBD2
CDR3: CASSLDGLASSYEQYF
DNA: TGTGCCAGCAGCCTAGACGGACTAGCCAGCTCCTACGAGCAGTACTTC

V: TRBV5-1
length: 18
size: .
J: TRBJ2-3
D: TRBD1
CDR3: CASSTTGGLATITDTQYF
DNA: TGCGCCAGCAGCACGACAGGGGGGCTAGCGACAATCACAGATACGCAGTATTTT

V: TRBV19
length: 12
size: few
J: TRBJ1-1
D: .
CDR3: CASKGFGTEAFF
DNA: TGTGCCAGTAAGGGATTCGGCACTGAAGCTTTCTTT

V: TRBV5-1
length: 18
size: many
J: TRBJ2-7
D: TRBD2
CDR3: CASSSGLAGGPGSYEQYF
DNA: TGCGCCAGCAGCTCCGGACTAGCGGGAGGCCCCGGGTCCTACGAGCAGTACTTC

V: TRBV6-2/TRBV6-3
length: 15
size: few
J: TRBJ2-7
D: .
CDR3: CASSYLTSWDYEQYF
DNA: TGTGCCAGCAGTTACTTAACGTCGTGGGACTACGAGCAGTACTTC

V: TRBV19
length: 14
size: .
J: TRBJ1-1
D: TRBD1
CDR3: CASSQIDRGTEAFF
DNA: TGTGCCAGTAGCCAAATCGACAGGGGCACTGAAGCTTTCTTT

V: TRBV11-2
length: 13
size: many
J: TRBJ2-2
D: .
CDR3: CASSLVAAGELFF
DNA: TGTGCCAGCAGCTTAGTCGCGGCCGGGGAGCTGTTTTTT

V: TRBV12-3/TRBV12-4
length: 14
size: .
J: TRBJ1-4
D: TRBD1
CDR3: CASRRTGTNEKLFF
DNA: TGTGCCAGCAGGCGGACAGGGACTAATGAAAAACTGTTTTTT

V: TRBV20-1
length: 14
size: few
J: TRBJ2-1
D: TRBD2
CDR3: CSARSSGSYNEQFF
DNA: TGCAGTGCTAGATCTAGCGGGAGCTACAATGAGCAGTTCTTC

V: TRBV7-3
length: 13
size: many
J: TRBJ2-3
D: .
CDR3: CASSISGTDTQYF
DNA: TGTGCCAGCAGCATTAGCGGCACAGATACGCAGTATTTT

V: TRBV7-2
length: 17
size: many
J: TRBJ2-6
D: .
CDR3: CASSLPSAPSGANVLTF
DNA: TGTGCCAGCAGCCTTCCTAGCGCCCCCTCTGGGGCCAACGTCCTGACTTTC